This paragraph reports one T cell receptor (beta chain). A quantity of about 0.45 to 1 ug RNA underwent reverse transcription using random hexamers. The amplification used immunoSEQ multiplex PCR on TCR beta CDR3; it spanned 54 Vbeta and 13 Jbeta. TCRdb reprocessed the immunoSEQ multiplex PCR reads with MiXCR, giving one entry per CDR3 protein. The data hold about 47,000 distinct CDR3 sequences, with approximately 92% observed a single time. V was pared by 7 bases and J by 7 bases, with 2 bases of the junction left unmatched. This CDR3 region has 12 residues. This record comes from a study of CD8 T cells in Susac syndrome. TEMRA cells were FACS-enriched, unlike CD8+ and CD4+ T cells, which were negatively isolated.

Sequenced: CD8+ T cells from PBMCs. This clonotype originated in a human donor in good health. V and J are TRBV12-3 or TRBV12-4 and TRBJ2-2; 8 bases are shared with TRBD2. In nucleotides, the CDR3 is TGTGCCAGCATCGGGGGGGGCGGGGAGCTGTTTTTT. This encodes CASIGGGGELFF.